The T cell receptor beta chain under discussion was sequenced for a study of T cell responses to AZD1222 COVID-19 vaccine (dated by TCRdb to 2020 to 2022). With regard to the full study: Because spike-specific TCR depth and breadth did not differ between the two schedules, AZD1222 recipients who got a second dose at roughly 4 weeks were pooled with those who got a second dose at roughly 12 weeks. A total of 230 or so trial participants underwent TCR sequencing, of whom 200 to 220 received two doses of AZD1222 and approximately 25 received two doses of the MenACWY control vaccine. Trial participants were enrolled by age into 18-55, 56-69 and 70-plus year subgroups, with around 150, 28 and 57 TCR-sequenced participants respectively. The research as a whole found: Only five or six AZD1222 recipients were SARS-CoV-2 seropositive at baseline, limiting conclusions about previously exposed vaccinees. In the small 56-69-year group, the increase in depth fell short of significance, most likely because of low power. After two AZD1222 doses, spike-specific TCR breadth and depth were significantly higher than at day 0 and than in MenACWY recipients. Because no day 14 peak-response samples were available, the repertoires could be characterized only after the peak T cell response. The vaccine-associated CD4 TCRs covered the entire spike protein, and the dominant responses fell in regions 160-218 and 743-854. Reportedly, almost half of the unique spike-specific TCRs recognized epitopes lying outside the regions that are mutated in the B.1.351 and B.1.1.7 variants. Participants were mostly white British, with more females than males. The authors suggested clonal diversity may have been underestimated.

On this clone itself: Its antigen has not been determined. No quality values exist for individual bases; no much larger clone is one base distant.

The CDR3 regions of human TCRbeta chains were subjected to immunosequencing. In the source study's methods: TCRs in the repertoires were compared against a reference library of SARS-CoV-2-specific TCRs that had been generated with the MIRA antigen-specificity platform. Breadth was defined as the fraction of unique TCRs that were SARS-CoV-2-associated, and depth was defined as the fraction of total T cells that were SARS-CoV-2-associated. Using the MIRA data, each spike-specific TCR was mapped to the spike region that the TCR reacts to and placed in a CD4 or CD8 class. Log10-transformed breadth and depth values were compared by one-way ANOVA with Sidak's multiple comparisons tests. In TCRdb, the immuneACCESS table is reduced to in-frame sequences with V and J assigned. These tables do not hold every clone; where another copy was compared, an unresolved V gene accounts for under half, and the others remain unexplained. From that table come the V and J calls and clone size; the DNA was used to work out D and trimming. Across this sample there are around 140,000 clones, with 80% to 90% seen only once. Jointly, the top ten make up approximately 8% of the sample.

The V end gives up 6 bases and the J end 1 base, leaving 4 bases in the junction not matched to a gene. Counted from cysteine to phenylalanine, this CDR3 has 14 amino acids. Of all the DNA, just the CDR3 is kept, 42 bases in frame from base 1. From the germline V gene, CDR1 is SQVTM and CDR2 is ANQGSEA. The time point label corresponds to: baseline before first vaccination. Vaccinee samples were obtained from the UK trials COV001 and COV002, which included a single-blind randomized controlled phase 2/3 trial of AZD1222 (ChAdOx1 nCoV-19) in healthy adults. For TCRbeta chain sequencing, PBMC samples from trial participants were taken at day 0 and at day 28 after the second dose.

The receptor comes from an adult in good health. Here the chain combines TRBV29-1 and TRBJ2-5; 11 junctional bases match TRBD2. The sequencing here drew on peripheral blood, taken on day 0 of AZD1222 vaccination. The bases are TGCAGCGTGTCTAGCGGGGGGTTCCAAGAGACCCAGTACTTC. This sequence encodes CSVSSGGFQETQYF.